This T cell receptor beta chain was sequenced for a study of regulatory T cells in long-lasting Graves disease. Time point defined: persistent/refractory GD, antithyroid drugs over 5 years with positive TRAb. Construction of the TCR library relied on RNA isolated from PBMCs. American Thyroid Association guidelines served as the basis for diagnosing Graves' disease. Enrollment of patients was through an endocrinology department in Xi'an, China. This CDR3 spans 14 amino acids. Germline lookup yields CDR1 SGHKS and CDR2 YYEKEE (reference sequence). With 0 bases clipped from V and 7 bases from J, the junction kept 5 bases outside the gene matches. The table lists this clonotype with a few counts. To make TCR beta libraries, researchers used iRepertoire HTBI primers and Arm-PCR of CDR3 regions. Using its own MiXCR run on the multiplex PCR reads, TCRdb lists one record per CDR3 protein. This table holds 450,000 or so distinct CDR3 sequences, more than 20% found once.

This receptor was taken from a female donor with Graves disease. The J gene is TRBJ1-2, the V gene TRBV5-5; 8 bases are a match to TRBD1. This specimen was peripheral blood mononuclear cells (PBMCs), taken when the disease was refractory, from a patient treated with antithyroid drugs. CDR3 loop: CASSLGRGLSGYTF. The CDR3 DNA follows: TGTGCCAGCAGCTTGGGCAGGGGGCTTAGTGGCTACACCTTC.